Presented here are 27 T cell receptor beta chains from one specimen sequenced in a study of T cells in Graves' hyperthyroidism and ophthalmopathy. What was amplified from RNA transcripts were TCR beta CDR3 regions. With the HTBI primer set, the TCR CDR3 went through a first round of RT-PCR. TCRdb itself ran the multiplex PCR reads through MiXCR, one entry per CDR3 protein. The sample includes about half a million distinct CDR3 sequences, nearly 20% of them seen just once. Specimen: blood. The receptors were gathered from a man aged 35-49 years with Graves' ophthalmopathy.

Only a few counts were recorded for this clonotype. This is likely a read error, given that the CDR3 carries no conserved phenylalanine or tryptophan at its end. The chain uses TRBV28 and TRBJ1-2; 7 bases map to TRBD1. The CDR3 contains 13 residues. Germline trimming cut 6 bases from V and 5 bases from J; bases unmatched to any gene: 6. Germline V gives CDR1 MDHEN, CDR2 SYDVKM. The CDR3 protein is CASRTTGKYGYTL. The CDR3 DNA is TGTGCCAGCAGGACGACAGGGAAGTATGGCTACACCCTC.

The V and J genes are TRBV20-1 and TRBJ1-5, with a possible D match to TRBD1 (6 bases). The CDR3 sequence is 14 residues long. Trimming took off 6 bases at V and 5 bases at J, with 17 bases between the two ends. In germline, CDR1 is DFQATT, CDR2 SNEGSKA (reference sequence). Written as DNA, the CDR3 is TGCAGTGCGGGGGCAGGGCTACGACATCAGCCCCAGCATTTT. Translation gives CSAGAGLRHQPQHF.

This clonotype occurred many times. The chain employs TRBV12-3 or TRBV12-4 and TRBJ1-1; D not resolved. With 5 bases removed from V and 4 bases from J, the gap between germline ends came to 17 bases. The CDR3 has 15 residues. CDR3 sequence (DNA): TGTGCCAGCAGTCGTCCGTCAAGGGTAGTCACTGAAGCTTTCTTT. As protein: CASSRPSRVVTEAFF.

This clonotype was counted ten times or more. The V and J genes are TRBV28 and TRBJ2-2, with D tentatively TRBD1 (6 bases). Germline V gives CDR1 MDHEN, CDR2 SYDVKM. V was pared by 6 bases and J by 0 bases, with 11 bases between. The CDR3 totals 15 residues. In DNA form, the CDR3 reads TGTGCCAGCAGGCCACAGGGACCGAACACCGGGGAGCTGTTTTTT. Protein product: CASRPQGPNTGELFF.

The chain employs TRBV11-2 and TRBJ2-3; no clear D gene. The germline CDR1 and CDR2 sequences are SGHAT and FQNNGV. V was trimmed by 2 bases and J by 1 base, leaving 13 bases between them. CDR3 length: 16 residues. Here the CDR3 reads CASSLRANPRTDTQYF. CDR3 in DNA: TGTGCCAGCAGCTTAAGGGCCAACCCACGCACAGATACGCAGTATTTT.

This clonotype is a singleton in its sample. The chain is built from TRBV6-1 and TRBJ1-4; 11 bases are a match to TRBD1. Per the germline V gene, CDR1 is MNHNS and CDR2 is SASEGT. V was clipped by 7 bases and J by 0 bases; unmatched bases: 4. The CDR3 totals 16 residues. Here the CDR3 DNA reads TGTGCCAGCACCAAGGGACAGGGGGCAACTAATGAAAAACTGTTTTTT. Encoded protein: CASTKGQGATNEKLFF.

CDR3 coding DNA: TGTGCCAGCAGTTTACTCTCCCCCGGGGAGCTGTTTTTT. Protein product: CASSLLSPGELFF. This sequence joins TRBV28 and TRBJ2-2; D gene ambiguous. The CDR3 is 13 amino acids. Germline values: CDR1 MDHEN, CDR2 SYDVKM. Trimming stripped 2 bases from V and 6 bases from J, with 7 bases between.

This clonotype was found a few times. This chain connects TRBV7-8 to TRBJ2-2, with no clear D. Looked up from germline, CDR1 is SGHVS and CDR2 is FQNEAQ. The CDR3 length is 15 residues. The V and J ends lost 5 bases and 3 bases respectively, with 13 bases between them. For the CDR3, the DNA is TGTGCCAGCAGCAGAAGCGACATGCACACCGGGGAGCTGTTTTTT. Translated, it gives CASSRSDMHTGELFF.

The DNA of the CDR3 is TGTGCCAGCAGCTATACGCCGGGCAATCAGCCCCAGCATTTT. Residues: CASSYTPGNQPQHF. J is TRBJ1-5 and V is TRBV7-3; D is unclear. V lost 4 bases and J 2 bases, leaving 9 bases between the germline ends. Per the germline V gene, CDR1 is SGHTA and CDR2 is FQGTGA. This CDR3 contains 14 residues.

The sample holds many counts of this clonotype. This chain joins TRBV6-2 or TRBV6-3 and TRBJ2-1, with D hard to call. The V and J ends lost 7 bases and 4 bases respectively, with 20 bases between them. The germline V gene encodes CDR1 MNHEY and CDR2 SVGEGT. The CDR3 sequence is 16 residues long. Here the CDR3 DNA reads TGTGCCAGCATCAAAGGCCAACAGCCACAGTACAATGAGCAGTTCTTC. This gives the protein CASIKGQQPQYNEQFF.

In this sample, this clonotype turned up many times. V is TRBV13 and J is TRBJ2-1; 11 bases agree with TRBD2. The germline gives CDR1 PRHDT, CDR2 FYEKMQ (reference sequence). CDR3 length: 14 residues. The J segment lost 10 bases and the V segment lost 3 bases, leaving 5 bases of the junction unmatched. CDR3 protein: CASSFSGGAEEQFF. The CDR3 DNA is TGTGCCAGCAGCTTTAGCGGGGGGGCAGAGGAGCAGTTCTTC.

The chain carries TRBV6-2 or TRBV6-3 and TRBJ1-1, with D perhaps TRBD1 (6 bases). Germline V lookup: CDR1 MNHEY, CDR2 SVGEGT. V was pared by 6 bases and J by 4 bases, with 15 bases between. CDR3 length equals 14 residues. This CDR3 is CASSWGGRVTEAFF. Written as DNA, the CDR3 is TGTGCCAGCAGCTGGGGGGGGCGCGTCACTGAAGCTTTCTTT.

The CDR3: CASSAPSRGPPTF. Here the CDR3 DNA reads TGTGCCAGCAGTGCCCCATCGAGAGGCCCCCCGACCTTC. The V call is TRBV27, the J call TRBJ1-2; D not certain. In germline, CDR1 is MNHEY, CDR2 SMNVEV (reference sequence). Trimming stripped 5 bases from V and 14 bases from J, with 21 bases between. CDR3 size: 13 residues.

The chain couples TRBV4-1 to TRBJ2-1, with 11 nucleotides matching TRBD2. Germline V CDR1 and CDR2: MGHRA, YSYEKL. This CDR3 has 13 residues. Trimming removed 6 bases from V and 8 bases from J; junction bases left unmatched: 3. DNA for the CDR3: TGCGCCAGCAGGCCGACTAGCGGGGATGAGCAGTTCTTC. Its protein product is CASRPTSGDEQFF.

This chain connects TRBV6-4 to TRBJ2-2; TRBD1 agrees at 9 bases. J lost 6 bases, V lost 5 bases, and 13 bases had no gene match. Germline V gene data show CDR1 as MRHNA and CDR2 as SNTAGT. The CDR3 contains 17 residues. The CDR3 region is CASSLLPGQGASGELFF. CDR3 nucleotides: TGTGCCAGCAGTCTGCTACCGGGACAGGGCGCATCCGGGGAGCTGTTTTTT.

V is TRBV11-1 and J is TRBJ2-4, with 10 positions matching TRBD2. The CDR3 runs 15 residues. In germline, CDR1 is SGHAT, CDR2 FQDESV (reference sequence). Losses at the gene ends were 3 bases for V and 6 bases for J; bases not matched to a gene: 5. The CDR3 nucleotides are TGTGCCAGCAGCTTTTCTAGCGGGGGTACAAACATTCAGTACTTC. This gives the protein CASSFSSGGTNIQYF. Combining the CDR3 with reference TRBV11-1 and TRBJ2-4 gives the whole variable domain EAEVAQSPRYKITEKSQAVAFWCDPISGHATLYWYRQILGQGPELLVQFQDESVVDDSQLPKDRFSAERLKGVDSTLKIQPAELGDSAMYLCASSFSSGGTNIQYFGAGTRLSVL.

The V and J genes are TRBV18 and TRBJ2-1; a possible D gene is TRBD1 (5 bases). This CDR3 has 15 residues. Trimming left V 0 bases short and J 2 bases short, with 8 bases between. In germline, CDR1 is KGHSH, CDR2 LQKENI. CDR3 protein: CASSPPQGTYNEQFF. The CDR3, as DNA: TGTGCCAGCTCACCACCGCAGGGAACCTACAATGAGCAGTTCTTC.

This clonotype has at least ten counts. CDR3 bases: TGTGCCAGCAGAGGAGCAACTAATGAAAAACTGTTTTTT. It specifies CASRGATNEKLFF. The chain has TRBV18 and TRBJ1-4; D is ambiguous. This CDR3 region has 13 residues. The ends were cut back, 8 bases at V and 0 bases at J, with 7 bases in the middle. Germline assignment: CDR1 KGHSH and CDR2 LQKENI.

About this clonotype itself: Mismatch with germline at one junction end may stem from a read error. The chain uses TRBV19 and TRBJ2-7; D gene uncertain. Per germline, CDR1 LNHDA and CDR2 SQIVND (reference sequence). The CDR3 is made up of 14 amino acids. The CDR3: CVSSMNSLAYEQYF. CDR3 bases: TGTGTCAGTAGTATGAACAGCCTCGCCTACGAGCAGTACTTC.

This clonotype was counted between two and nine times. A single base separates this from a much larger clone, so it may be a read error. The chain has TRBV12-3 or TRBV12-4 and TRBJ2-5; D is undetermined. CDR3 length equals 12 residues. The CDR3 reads CASSPVRETQCF. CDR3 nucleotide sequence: TGTGCCAGCAGTCCGGTGAGAGAGACCCAGTGCTTC.

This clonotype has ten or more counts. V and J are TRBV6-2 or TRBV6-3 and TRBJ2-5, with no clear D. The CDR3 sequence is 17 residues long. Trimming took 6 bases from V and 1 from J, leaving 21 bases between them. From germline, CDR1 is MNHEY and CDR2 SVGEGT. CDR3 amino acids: CASRVKTRKTPQETQYF. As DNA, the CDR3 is TGTGCCAGCAGGGTAAAGACAAGAAAGACCCCCCAAGAGACCCAGTACTTC.

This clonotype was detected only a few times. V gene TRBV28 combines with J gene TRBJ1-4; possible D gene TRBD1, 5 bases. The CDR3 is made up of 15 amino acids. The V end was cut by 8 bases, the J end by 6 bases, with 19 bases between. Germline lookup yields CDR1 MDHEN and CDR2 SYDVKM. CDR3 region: CASGSYQGVDEKLFF. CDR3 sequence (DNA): TGTGCCAGCGGAAGTTACCAGGGTGTTGATGAAAAACTGTTTTTT.

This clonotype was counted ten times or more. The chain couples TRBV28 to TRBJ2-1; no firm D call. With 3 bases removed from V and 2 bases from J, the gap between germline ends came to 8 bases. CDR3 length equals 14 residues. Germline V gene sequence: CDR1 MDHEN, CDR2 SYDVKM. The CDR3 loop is CASSFWYTYNEQFF. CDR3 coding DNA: TGTGCCAGCAGTTTTTGGTATACCTACAATGAGCAGTTCTTC. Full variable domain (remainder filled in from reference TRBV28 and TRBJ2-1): DVKVTQSSRYLVKRTGEKVFLECVQDMDHENMFWYRQDPGLGLRLIYFSYDVKMKEKGDIPEGYSVSREKKERFSLILESASTNQTSMYLCASSFWYTYNEQFFGPGTRLTVL.

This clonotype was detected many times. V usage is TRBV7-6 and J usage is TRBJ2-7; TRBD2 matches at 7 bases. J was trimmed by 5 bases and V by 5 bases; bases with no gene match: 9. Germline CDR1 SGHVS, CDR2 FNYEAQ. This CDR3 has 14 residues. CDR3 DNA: TGTGCCAGCAGCCCTAGCGGCCCCATGGACGAGCAGTACTTC. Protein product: CASSPSGPMDEQYF.

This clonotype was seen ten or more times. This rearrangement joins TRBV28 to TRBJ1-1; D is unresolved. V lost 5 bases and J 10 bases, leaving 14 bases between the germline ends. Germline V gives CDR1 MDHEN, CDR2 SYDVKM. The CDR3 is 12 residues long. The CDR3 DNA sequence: TGTGCCAGCAGTCCCTACGCGGGGAGAGCTTTCTTT. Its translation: CASSPYAGRAFF.

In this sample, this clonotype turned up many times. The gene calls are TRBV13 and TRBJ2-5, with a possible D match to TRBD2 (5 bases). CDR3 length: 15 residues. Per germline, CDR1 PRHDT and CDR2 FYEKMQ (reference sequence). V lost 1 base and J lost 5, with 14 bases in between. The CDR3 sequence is CASSLEAAGGETQYF. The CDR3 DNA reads TGTGCCAGCAGCTTAGAGGCGGCAGGCGGGGAGACCCAGTACTTC. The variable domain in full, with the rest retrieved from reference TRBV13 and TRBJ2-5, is AAGVIQSPRHLIKEKRETATLKCYPIPRHDTVYWYQQGPGQDPQFLISFYEKMQSDKGSIPDRFSAQQFSDYHSELNMSSLELGDSALYFCASSLEAAGGETQYFGPGTRLLVL.

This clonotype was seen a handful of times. CDR3 in amino acids: CASSIAGQGSYGYTF. Here the CDR3 DNA reads TGTGCCAGTAGTATAGCCGGACAGGGAAGCTATGGCTACACCTTC. The chain joins TRBV19 to TRBJ1-2; 8 nucleotides match TRBD1. This CDR3 is 15 amino acids long. Germline CDR1 reads LNHDA; CDR2 reads SQIVND (reference sequence). V dropped 1 base and J dropped 4; count of bases not matched to a gene: 5. Looking up the rest from reference TRBV19 and TRBJ1-2 gives the full variable domain: DGGITQSPKYLFRKEGQNVTLSCEQNLNHDAMYWYRQDPGQGLRLIYYSQIVNDFQKGDIAEGYSVSREKKESFPLTVTSAQKNPTAFYLCASSIAGQGSYGYTFGSGTRLTVV.